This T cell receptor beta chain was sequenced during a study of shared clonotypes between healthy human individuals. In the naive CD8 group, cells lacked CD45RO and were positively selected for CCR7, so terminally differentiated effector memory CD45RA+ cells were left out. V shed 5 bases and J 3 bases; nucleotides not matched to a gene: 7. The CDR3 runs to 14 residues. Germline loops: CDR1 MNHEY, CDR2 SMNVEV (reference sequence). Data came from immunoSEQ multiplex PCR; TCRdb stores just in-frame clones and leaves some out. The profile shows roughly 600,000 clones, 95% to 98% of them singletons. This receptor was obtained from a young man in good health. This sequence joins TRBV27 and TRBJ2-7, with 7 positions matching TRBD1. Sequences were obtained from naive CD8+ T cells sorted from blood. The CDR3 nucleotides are TGTGCCAGCAGTCCCTCCGCAGGGGGCTACGAGCAGTACTTC. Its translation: CASSPSAGGYEQYF.